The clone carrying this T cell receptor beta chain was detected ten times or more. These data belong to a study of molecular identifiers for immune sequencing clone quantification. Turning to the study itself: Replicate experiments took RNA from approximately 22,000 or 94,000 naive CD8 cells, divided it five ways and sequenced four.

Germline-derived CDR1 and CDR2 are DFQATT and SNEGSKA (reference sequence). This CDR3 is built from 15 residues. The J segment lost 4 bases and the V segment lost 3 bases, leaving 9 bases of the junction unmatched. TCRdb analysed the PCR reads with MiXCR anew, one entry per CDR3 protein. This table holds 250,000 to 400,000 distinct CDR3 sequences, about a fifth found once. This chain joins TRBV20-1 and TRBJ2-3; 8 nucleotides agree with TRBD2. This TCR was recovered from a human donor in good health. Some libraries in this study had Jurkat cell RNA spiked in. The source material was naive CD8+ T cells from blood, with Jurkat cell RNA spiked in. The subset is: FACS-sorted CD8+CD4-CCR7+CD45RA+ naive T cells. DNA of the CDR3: TGCAGTGCTAGGGACGGGGGGGTAGGGGCAGATACGCAGTATTTT. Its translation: CSARDGGVGADTQYF.